These 15 T cell receptor beta chains came from one sample sequenced in a study of cytomegalovirus exposure and HLA in healthy donors (dated by TCRdb to the late 2010s). The library came from the immunoSEQ multiplex PCR assay. A mixture of 60 forward primers for TCR Vbeta segments and 13 reverse primers for TCR Jbeta segments was used in the multiplex PCR. The immuneACCESS repertoire file appears here via TCRdb, limited to in-frame rearrangements. These files lack a portion of the clones; in checked studies, under half of the deficit traces to unresolved V genes, and the cause of the others is not known. A total of some 120,000 clones appear in this sample, roughly 80% of them only once. Of the sample, 2% to 3% falls within the top ten clones. Sequencing input: PBMCs. The receptors were sampled from a female donor in good health and CMV-seronegative.

The chain links TRBV30 to TRBJ1-2; possible D gene TRBD1, 6 bases. Looked up from germline, CDR1 is GTSNPN and CDR2 is SVGIG (reference sequence). The V end lost 4 bases, the J end lost 4 bases, and 10 bases lay between the germline ends. The CDR3 runs 12 residues. CDR3 bases: TGTGCCTGGACAGGGGCTATCTATGGCTACACCTTC. It specifies CAWTGAIYGYTF.

The chain couples TRBV2 to TRBJ1-2; possibly TRBD1 for D (6 bases). Per the germline V gene, CDR1 is SNHLY and CDR2 is FYNNEI. The length of the CDR3 is 14 residues. V shed 7 bases and J shed 3 bases, with 15 bases lying between them. The CDR3 protein is CASTRPEGDYGYTF. The CDR3 DNA follows: TGTGCCAGCACACGCCCAGAGGGGGACTATGGCTACACCTTC. The variable domain in full, completed from reference TRBV2 and TRBJ1-2, reads EPEVTQTPSHQVTQMGQEVILRCVPISNHLYFYWYRQILGQKVEFLVSFYNNEISEKSEIFDDQFSVERPDGSNFTLKIRSTKLEDSAMYFCASTRPEGDYGYTFGSGTRLTVV.

The chain uses TRBV6-4 and TRBJ1-2; D is undetermined. The length of the CDR3 is 14 residues. The ends were cut back, 3 bases at V and 2 bases at J, with 10 bases in the middle. The germline V gene encodes CDR1 MRHNA and CDR2 SNTAGT. The CDR3 DNA follows: TGTGCCAGCAGTGAGGTTTCAGGCAACTATGGCTACACCTTC. As protein: CASSEVSGNYGYTF.

The genes are TRBV2 and TRBJ2-7; D is unclear. Between the trimmed V and J ends, which lost 7 bases and 2 bases, there was a span of 6 bases. The CDR3 consists of 11 residues. CDR1 SNHLY and CDR2 FYNNEI come from the germline V gene. CDR3 residues: CASISTYEQYF. The CDR3 nucleotides are TGTGCCAGCATTTCCACCTACGAGCAGTACTTC.

This chain links TRBV2 with TRBJ1-1; TRBD1 matches 7 bases. Germline V CDR1 and CDR2: SNHLY, FYNNEI. The CDR3 has 15 residues. Trimming took 2 bases from V and 2 from J; bases not matched to a gene: 5. CDR3 sequence: CASSERQGINTEAFF. Written as DNA, the CDR3 is TGTGCCAGCAGTGAAAGACAGGGAATCAACACTGAAGCTTTCTTT.

This sequence joins TRBV2 and TRBJ2-1; perhaps TRBD2 as D (7 bases). The CDR3 sequence is 15 residues long. V lost 3 bases to trimming and J lost 2 bases, with 11 bases between them. The germline V gene has CDR1 SNHLY and CDR2 FYNNEI. DNA for the CDR3: TGTGCCAGCAGTGAGAGGGGGGGGCCCTACAATGAGCAGTTCTTC. Translating it yields CASSERGGPYNEQFF. Full variable domain (missing parts from reference TRBV2 and TRBJ2-1): EPEVTQTPSHQVTQMGQEVILRCVPISNHLYFYWYRQILGQKVEFLVSFYNNEISEKSEIFDDQFSVERPDGSNFTLKIRSTKLEDSAMYFCASSERGGPYNEQFFGPGTRLTVL.

As regards this clone: The same CDR3 also results from other DNA sequences found in this sample. This chain joins TRBV2 and TRBJ2-7; 8 nucleotides align to TRBD1. Germline V gene lookup returns CDR1 SNHLY and CDR2 FYNNEI. Trimming took 6 bases from V and 7 from J; bases not matched to a gene: 5. This CDR3 has 12 residues. CDR3 sequence reads: CASSQGAGEQYF. The CDR3 DNA reads as TGTGCCAGCAGCCAGGGGGCGGGGGAGCAGTACTTC.

V usage is TRBV7-2 and J usage is TRBJ2-7; the D is unclear. From germline, CDR1 is SGHTA and CDR2 FQGNSA. The CDR3 consists of 11 residues. Trimming took 4 bases from V and 3 from J, leaving 4 bases between them. CDR3: CASSSYYEQYF. DNA of the CDR3: TGTGCCAGCAGCTCTTACTACGAGCAGTACTTC.

The chain employs TRBV7-8 and TRBJ2-5, with 12 bases fitting TRBD2. Matching the DNA end better, TRBJ2-7 makes the J call doubtful. The CDR3 runs to 15 residues. Germline V lookup: CDR1 SGHVS, CDR2 FQNEAQ. The CDR3 reads CASASGGATSYEQYF. The CDR3 DNA follows: TGTGCCTCCGCTAGCGGGGGGGCCACATCCTACGAGCAGTACTTC.

The J gene is TRBJ2-7, the V gene TRBV5-4; D is perhaps TRBD1 (6 bases). The ends were cut back, 2 bases at V and 2 bases at J, with 11 bases in the middle. Germline V gives CDR1 SGHNT, CDR2 YYREEE (reference sequence). The CDR3 is made up of 14 amino acids. Here the CDR3 DNA reads TGTGCCAGCAGCTTCCTACAGGGACCCTACGAGCAGTACTTC. Translated: CASSFLQGPYEQYF. The full variable domain, rest sourced from reference TRBV5-4 and TRBJ2-7, is ETGVTQSPTHLIKTRGQQVTLRCSSQSGHNTVSWYQQALGQGPQFIFQYYREEENGRGNFPPRFSGLQFPNYSSELNVNALELDDSALYLCASSFLQGPYEQYFGPGTRLTVT.

This clone has just a few counts. The chain recombines TRBV6-1 with TRBJ1-2, with D unresolved. The CDR3 is 14 residues long. Germline-derived CDR1 and CDR2 are MNHNS and SASEGT. The V and J ends lost 2 bases and 0 bases respectively, with 7 bases between them. CDR3 region: CASSEPQANYGYTF. The CDR3 DNA is TGTGCCAGCAGTGAACCCCAGGCTAACTATGGCTACACCTTC.

This clone showed up just once. This CDR3 is also generated by other DNA sequences in the sample. This sequence joins TRBV5-1 and TRBJ2-5; D gene unclear. CDR1 is SGHRS, CDR2 YFSETQ, per germline. The CDR3 has 13 amino acids. Trimming stripped 1 base from V and 3 bases from J, with 7 bases between. CDR3 sequence reads: CASSLYGEETQYF. Here the CDR3 DNA reads TGCGCCAGCAGCTTGTACGGAGAAGAGACCCAGTACTTC. Drawing the rest from reference TRBV5-1 and TRBJ2-5, the complete variable domain is KAGVTQTPRYLIKTRGQQVTLSCSPISGHRSVSWYQQTPGQGLQFLFEYFSETQRNKGNFPGRFSGRQFSNSRSEMNVSTLELGDSALYLCASSLYGEETQYFGPGTRLLVL.

The chain joins TRBV5-4 to TRBJ2-7, with D tentatively TRBD2 (7 bases). The CDR3 has 17 residues. Germline CDR1 and CDR2: SGHNT and YYREEE (reference sequence). Trimming took 0 bases from V and 4 from J, leaving 20 bases between them. The CDR3, as DNA: TGTGCCAGCAGCTTGGGGGGTAAGGGGGGGGCGGGATACGAGCAGTACTTC. Translation: CASSLGGKGGAGYEQYF.

The rearrangement joins TRBV4-3 to TRBJ2-7; 7 nucleotides agree with TRBD1. Trimming took 4 bases from V and 2 from J; bases not matched to a gene: 17. Germline lookup yields CDR1 LGHNA and CDR2 YSLEER. The CDR3 has 18 residues. DNA for the CDR3: TGCGCCAGCAGCCTAAATTTGGGTTCCGGGACAGTCACCTACGAGCAGTACTTC. Translated, it gives CASSLNLGSGTVTYEQYF.

This chain links TRBV5-1 with TRBJ2-5; the D is unclear. Trimming stripped 0 bases from V and 2 bases from J, with 11 bases between. The CDR3 has 15 amino acids. In germline, CDR1 is SGHRS, CDR2 YFSETQ. The CDR3 DNA follows: TGCGCCAGCAGCTTGGCCAGGTTACCTCAAGAGACCCAGTACTTC. This translates into CASSLARLPQETQYF.